This TCR beta chain was profiled in a study of human T cells and chemical hapten exposure. Findings and caveats of the study: PT1 expanded TCR numbers rose with patch test score.

This clonotype was observed a handful of times. What it recognizes is unknown. Noted time point: patch test 3, about 24 weeks after DPC sensitization. The treatment: therapeutic diphenylcyclopropenone sensitization with weekly scalp DPC. MiXCR, run by TCRdb on the RACE reads, gives a single entry per CDR3 protein. The sample yields approximately 160,000 distinct CDR3 sequences, around a quarter seen once. This receptor was identified in a woman younger than 35 with alopecia areata. Some clones in this sample may be carry-over from other donors' samples. The material sequenced was whole blood, taken in connection with sensitization to the hapten diphenylcyclopropenone (DPC).

CDR3 DNA: TGTGCCAGCAGCTACGGGACGGCAAACACTGAAGCTTTCTTT. Translation: CASSYGTANTEAFF. The rearrangement joins TRBV5-6 to TRBJ1-1; TRBD1 is a possible D gene (5 bases). CDR1 is SGHDT and CDR2 is YYEEEE in the germline V gene. Trimming pared 3 bases from V and 2 bases from J, leaving 11 bases between. This CDR3 region has 14 residues.